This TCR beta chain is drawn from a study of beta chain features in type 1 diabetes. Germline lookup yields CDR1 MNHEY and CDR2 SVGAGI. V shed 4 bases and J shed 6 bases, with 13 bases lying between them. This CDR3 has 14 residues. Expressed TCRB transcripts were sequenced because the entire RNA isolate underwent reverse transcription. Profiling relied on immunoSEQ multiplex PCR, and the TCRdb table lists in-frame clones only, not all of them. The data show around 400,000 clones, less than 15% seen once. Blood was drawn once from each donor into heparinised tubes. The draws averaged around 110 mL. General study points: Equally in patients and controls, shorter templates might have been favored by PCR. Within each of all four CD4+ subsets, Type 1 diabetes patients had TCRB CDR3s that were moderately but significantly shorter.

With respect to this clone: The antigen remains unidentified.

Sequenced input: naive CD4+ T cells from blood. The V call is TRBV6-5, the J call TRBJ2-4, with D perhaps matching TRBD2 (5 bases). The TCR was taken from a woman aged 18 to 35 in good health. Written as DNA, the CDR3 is TGTGCCAGCAGTTCCACGCGGGTACCAAACATTCAGTACTTC. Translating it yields CASSSTRVPNIQYF.